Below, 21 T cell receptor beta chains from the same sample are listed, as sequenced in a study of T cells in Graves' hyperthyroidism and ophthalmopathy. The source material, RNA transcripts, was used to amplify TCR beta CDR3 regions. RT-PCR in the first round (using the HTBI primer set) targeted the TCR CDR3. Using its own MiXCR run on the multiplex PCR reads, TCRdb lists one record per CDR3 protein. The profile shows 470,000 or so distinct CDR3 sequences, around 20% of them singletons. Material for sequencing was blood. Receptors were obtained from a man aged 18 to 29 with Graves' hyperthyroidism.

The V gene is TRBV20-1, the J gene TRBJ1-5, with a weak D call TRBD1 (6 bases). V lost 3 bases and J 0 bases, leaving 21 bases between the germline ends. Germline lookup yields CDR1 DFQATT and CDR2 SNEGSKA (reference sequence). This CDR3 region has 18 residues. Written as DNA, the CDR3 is TGCAGTGCTAGTTTCGAGACAGGAGAGGGATATAGCAATCAGCCCCAGCATTTT. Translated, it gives CSASFETGEGYSNQPQHF.

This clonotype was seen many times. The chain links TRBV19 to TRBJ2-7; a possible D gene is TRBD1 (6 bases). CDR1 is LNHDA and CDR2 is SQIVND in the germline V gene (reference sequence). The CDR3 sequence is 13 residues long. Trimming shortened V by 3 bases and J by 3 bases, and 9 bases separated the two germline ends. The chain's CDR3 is CASSIGDNYEQYF. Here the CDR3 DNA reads TGTGCCAGTAGTATCGGGGACAACTACGAGCAGTACTTC. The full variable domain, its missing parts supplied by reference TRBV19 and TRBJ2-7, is DGGITQSPKYLFRKEGQNVTLSCEQNLNHDAMYWYRQDPGQGLRLIYYSQIVNDFQKGDIAEGYSVSREKKESFPLTVTSAQKNPTAFYLCASSIGDNYEQYFGPGTRLTVT.

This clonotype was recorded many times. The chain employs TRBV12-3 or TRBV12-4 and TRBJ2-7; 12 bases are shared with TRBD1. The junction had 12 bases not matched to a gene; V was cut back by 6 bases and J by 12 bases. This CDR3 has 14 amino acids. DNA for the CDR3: TGTGCCAGCAGCCCCCGGGACAGGGGGCGCTTAAGGTACTTC. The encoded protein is CASSPRDRGRLRYF.

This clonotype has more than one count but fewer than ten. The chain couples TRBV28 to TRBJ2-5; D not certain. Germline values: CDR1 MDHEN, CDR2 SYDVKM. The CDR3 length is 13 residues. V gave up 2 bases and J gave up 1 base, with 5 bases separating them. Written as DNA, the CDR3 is TGTGCCAGCAGTTTAACTCTCCAAGAGACCCAGTACTTC. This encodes CASSLTLQETQYF.

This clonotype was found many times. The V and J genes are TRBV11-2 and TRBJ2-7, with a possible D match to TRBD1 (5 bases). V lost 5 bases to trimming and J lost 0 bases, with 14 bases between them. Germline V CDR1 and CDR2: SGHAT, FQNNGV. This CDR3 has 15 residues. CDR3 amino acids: CASSRTGHYSYEQYF. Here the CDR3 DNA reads TGTGCCAGCAGCCGCACAGGACACTACTCCTACGAGCAGTACTTC.

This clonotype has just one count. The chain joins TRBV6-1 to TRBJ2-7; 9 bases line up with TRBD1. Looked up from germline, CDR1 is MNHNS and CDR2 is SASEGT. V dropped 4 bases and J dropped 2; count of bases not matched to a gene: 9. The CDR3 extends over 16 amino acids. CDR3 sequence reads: CASSGPGTGTTYEQYF. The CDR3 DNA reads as TGTGCCAGCAGTGGTCCCGGGACAGGGACAACCTACGAGCAGTACTTC.

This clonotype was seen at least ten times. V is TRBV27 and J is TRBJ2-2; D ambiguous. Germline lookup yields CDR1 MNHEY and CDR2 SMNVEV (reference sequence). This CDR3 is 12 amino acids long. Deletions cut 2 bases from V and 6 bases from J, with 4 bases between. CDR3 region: CASSLLSGELFF. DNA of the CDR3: TGTGCCAGCAGTTTACTCTCCGGGGAGCTGTTTTTT.

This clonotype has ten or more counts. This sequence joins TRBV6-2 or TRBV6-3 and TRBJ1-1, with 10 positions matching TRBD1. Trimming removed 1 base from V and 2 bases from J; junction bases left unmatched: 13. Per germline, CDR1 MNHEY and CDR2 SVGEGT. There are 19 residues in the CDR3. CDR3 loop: CASSYLIPGQGRGNTEAFF. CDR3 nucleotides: TGTGCCAGCAGTTACTTGATACCGGGACAGGGGAGGGGAAACACTGAAGCTTTCTTT.

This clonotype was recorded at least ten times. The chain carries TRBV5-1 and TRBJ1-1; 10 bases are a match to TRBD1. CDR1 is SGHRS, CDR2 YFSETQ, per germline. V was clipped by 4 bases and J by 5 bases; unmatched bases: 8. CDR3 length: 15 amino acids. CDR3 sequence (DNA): TGCGCCAGCAGCATAGGGACAGGGGACTCGACTGAAGCTTTCTTT. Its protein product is CASSIGTGDSTEAFF.

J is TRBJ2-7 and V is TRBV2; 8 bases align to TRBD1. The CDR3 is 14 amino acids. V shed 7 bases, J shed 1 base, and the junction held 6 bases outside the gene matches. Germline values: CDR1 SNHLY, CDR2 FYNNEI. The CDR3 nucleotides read TGTGCCAGCACCGAACAGGGGGTATCCTACGAGCAGTACTTC. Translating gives CASTEQGVSYEQYF.

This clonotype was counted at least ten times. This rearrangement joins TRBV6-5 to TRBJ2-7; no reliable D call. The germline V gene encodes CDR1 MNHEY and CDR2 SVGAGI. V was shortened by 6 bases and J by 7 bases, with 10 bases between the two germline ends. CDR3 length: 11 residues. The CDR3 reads CASRSVGEQYF. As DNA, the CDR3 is TGTGCCAGCAGGAGTGTCGGGGAGCAGTACTTC.

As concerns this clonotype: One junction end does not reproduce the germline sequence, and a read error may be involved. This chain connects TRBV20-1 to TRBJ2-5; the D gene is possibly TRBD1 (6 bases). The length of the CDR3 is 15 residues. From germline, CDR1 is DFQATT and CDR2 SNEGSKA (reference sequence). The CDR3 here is CSAGDRIRGKETQYF. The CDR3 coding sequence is TGCAGTGCTGGAGATCGTATCAGGGGAAAAGAGACCCAGTACTTC.

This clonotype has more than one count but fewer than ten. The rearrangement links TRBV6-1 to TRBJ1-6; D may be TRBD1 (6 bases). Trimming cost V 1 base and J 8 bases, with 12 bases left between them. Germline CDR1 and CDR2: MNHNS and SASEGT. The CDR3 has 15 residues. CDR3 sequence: CASSEEKGGYSPLHF. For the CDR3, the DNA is TGTGCCAGCAGTGAAGAAAAGGGGGGGTATTCACCCCTCCACTTT.

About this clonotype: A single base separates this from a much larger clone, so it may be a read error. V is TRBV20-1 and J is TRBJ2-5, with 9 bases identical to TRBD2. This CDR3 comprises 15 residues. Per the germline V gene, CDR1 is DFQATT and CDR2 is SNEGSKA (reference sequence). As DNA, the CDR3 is TGCAGTGCTCAAATAGCGGGGGTCCTCCAAGAGACCCGGTACTTC. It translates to CSAQIAGVLQETRYF.

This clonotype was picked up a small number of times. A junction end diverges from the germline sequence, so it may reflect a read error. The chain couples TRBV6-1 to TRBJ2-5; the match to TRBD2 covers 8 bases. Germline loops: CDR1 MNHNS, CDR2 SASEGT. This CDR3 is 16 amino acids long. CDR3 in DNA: TGTGCCATCAGTGAAGTCGCGGGGGGCTACCAAGAGACCCAGTACTTC. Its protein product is CAISEVAGGYQETQYF.

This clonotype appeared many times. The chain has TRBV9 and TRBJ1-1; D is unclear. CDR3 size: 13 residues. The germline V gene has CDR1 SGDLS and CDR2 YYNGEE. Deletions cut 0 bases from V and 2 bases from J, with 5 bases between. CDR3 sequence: CASSVAINTEAFF. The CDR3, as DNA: TGTGCCAGCAGCGTAGCCATAAACACTGAAGCTTTCTTT. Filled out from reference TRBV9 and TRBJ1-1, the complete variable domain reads DSGVTQTPKHLITATGQRVTLRCSPRSGDLSVYWYQQSLDQGLQFLIQYYNGEERAKGNILERFSAQQFPDLHSELNLSSLELGDSALYFCASSVAINTEAFFGQGTRLTVV.

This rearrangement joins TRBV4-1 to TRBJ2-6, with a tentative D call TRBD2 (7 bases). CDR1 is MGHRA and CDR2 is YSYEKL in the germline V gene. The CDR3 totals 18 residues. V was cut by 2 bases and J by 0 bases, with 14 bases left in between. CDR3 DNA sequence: TGCGCCAGCAGCCAACTCGGACAGCGGGGCTCTGGGGCCAACGTCCTGACTTTC. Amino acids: CASSQLGQRGSGANVLTF.

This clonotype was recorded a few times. DNA of the CDR3: TGTGCCAGCTCACCATCTCGGCAGGGCAGTGGCTACACCTTC. Its protein product is CASSPSRQGSGYTF. The V gene is TRBV18, the J gene TRBJ1-2, with D possibly matching TRBD1 (5 bases). The V and J ends lost 2 bases and 7 bases respectively, with 14 bases between them. Germline V gene sequence: CDR1 KGHSH, CDR2 LQKENI. This CDR3 contains 14 residues.

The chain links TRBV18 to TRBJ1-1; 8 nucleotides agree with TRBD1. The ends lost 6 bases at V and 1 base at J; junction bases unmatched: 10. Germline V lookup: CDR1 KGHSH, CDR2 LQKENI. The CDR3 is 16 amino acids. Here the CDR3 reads CASSLLSDRGNTEAFF. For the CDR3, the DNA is TGTGCCAGCTCGCTTTTATCCGACAGGGGGAACACTGAAGCTTTCTTT.

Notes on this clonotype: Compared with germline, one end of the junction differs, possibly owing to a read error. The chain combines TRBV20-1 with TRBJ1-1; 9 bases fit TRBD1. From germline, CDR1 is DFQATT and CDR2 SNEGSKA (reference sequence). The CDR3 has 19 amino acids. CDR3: CSDRERDRALGGLNTEAVF. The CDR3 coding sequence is TGCAGTGATAGAGAAAGGGACAGGGCCCTCGGAGGGTTGAACACTGAAGCTGTCTTT.

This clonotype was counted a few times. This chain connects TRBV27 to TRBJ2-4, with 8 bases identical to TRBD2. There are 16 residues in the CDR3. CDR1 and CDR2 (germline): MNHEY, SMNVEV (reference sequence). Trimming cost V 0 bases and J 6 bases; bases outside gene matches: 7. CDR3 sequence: CASSLSTGGPGNIQYF. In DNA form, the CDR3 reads TGTGCCAGCAGTTTATCGACGGGGGGGCCGGGAAACATTCAGTACTTC.